Listed here are 16 T cell receptor beta chains from one sample, sequenced in a study of blood T cells in healthy people across ages. Together with a sample-barcoded 5' primer, a J-beta primer mix was included in a second PCR lasting roughly 7 to 11 cycles. TCRdb processed the 5' RACE reads anew with MiXCR; each CDR3 protein has one entry. The table shows 1.8 million or so distinct CDR3 sequences, with approximately 40% occurring only once. Specimen: blood. The receptors originated from a human donor in good health.

The rearrangement links TRBV7-6 to TRBJ2-3; 13 bases agree with TRBD2. The CDR3 is made up of 17 amino acids. V lost 8 bases and J lost 2; bases outside the gene matches: 10. The germline V gene has CDR1 SGHVS and CDR2 FNYEAQ. In nucleotides, the CDR3 is TGTGCCAGCGCGACTAGCGGGGGGCCAATACCCACAGATACGCAGTATTTT. It yields the protein CASATSGGPIPTDTQYF.

The sample holds a few counts of this clonotype. This chain joins TRBV7-9 and TRBJ2-6, with D possibly being TRBD1 or TRBD2 (5 bases each). The V end was cut by 1 base, the J end by 0 bases, with 13 bases between. The CDR3 runs 18 residues. Germline V gene sequence: CDR1 SEHNR, CDR2 FQNEAQ (reference sequence). The CDR3 reads CASSLGDLRFSGANVLTF. The CDR3 DNA sequence: TGTGCCAGCAGCTTAGGGGACCTCCGCTTCTCTGGGGCCAACGTCCTGACTTTC.

This clonotype was counted between two and nine times. V is TRBV6-5 and J is TRBJ2-1; D remains ambiguous. The CDR3 spans 9 residues. In germline, CDR1 is MNHEY, CDR2 SVGAGI. Between the trimmed V and J ends, which lost 11 bases and 10 bases, there was a span of 9 bases. CDR3 residues: CAGKIEQFF. CDR3 sequence (DNA): TGTGCCGGGAAAATAGAGCAGTTCTTC.

This clonotype appeared a few times. V and J are TRBV4-1 and TRBJ1-2; 9 bases align to TRBD1. CDR3 length: 14 amino acids. Germline trimming cut 5 bases from V and 6 bases from J; bases unmatched to any gene: 7. The germline CDR1 and CDR2 sequences are MGHRA and YSYEKL. The CDR3 here is CASSKPGQGNGYTF. The CDR3 coding sequence is TGCGCCAGCAGCAAACCGGGACAGGGAAATGGCTACACCTTC.

This clonotype was seen only a few times. This rearrangement joins TRBV20-1 to TRBJ2-7, with 8 bases fitting TRBD1. CDR3 length: 15 residues. The ends lost 2 bases at V and 2 bases at J; junction bases unmatched: 8. CDR1 and CDR2 (germline): DFQATT, SNEGSKA (reference sequence). The CDR3 loop reads CSARPGTGGTYEQYF. In DNA, the CDR3 is TGCAGTGCTAGACCCGGGACAGGCGGTACCTACGAGCAGTACTTC.

Only a few counts were recorded for this clonotype. This chain uses TRBV11-2 with TRBJ2-1, with 12 bases matching TRBD1. The ends lost 1 base at V and 6 bases at J; junction bases unmatched: 4. The germline V gene has CDR1 SGHAT and CDR2 FQNNGV. This CDR3 is 16 amino acids long. The CDR3 nucleotides are TGTGCCAGCAGCTTAGCGGGACAGGGGGCTGGCAATGAGCAGTTCTTC. Its protein is CASSLAGQGAGNEQFF.

The genes are TRBV3-1 and TRBJ2-5, with D maybe TRBD2 (6 bases). Trimming removed 6 bases at V and 4 bases at J, with 21 bases between. The CDR3 has 16 residues. Looked up from germline, CDR1 is LGHDT and CDR2 is YNNKEL (reference sequence). The CDR3 DNA sequence: TGTGCCAGCAGTGGGCCGGGACTCCCGAGGGGAGAGACCCAGTACTTC. Encoded protein: CASSGPGLPRGETQYF.

The chain combines TRBV4-1 with TRBJ1-6; possible D gene TRBD1, 6 bases. Trimming left V 0 bases short and J 7 bases short, with 16 bases between. The CDR3 is 17 amino acids. The germline V gene encodes CDR1 MGHRA and CDR2 YSYEKL. The CDR3 nucleotides are TGCGCCAGCAGCCAAGATTCTTCCACAGGGTGGAATTCACCCCTCCACTTT. As protein: CASSQDSSTGWNSPLHF.

The chain employs TRBV4-3 and TRBJ2-3; D uncertain. The CDR3 is 15 residues long. The V gene's germline CDR1 is LGHNA and CDR2 YSLEER. V was cut by 10 bases and J by 1 base, with 18 bases left in between. The CDR3 DNA sequence: TGCGCCAACACTAAGTCCTCTCAGCGCACAGATACGCAGTATTTT. It is translated as CANTKSSQRTDTQYF.

The chain joins TRBV12-3 or TRBV12-4 to TRBJ1-5, with 7 bases lining up with TRBD1. V gave up 5 bases and J gave up 6 bases; unmatched junction bases: 7. The CDR3 loop spans 14 amino acids. DNA of the CDR3: TGTGCCAGCAGTGGAGGACAGGTTCCTCAGCCCCAGCATTTT. Translating it yields CASSGGQVPQPQHF.

The chain uses TRBV6-6 and TRBJ2-1; D not certain. Trimming removed 2 bases at V and 0 bases at J, with 11 bases between. This CDR3 contains 16 residues. In germline, CDR1 is MNHNY, CDR2 SVGAGI (reference sequence). As DNA, the CDR3 is TGTGCCAGCAGTTACGAGCTAGGTCTCTCCTACAATGAGCAGTTCTTC. It codes for CASSYELGLSYNEQFF.

For the CDR3, the DNA is TGTGCCAGCAGCCAACTACCATTAAAGAACTACGAGCAGTACTTC. This sequence encodes CASSQLPLKNYEQYF. The genes are TRBV4-2 and TRBJ2-7; unclear D gene. V shed 2 bases and J shed 3 bases, with 14 bases lying between them. Germline V gives CDR1 LGHNA, CDR2 YNFKEQ. The CDR3 spans 15 residues.

This clonotype was observed a handful of times. The genes are TRBV15 and TRBJ2-3; D is undetermined. The V gene's germline CDR1 is LNHNV and CDR2 YYDKDF (reference sequence). V lost 5 bases, J lost 4 bases, and 7 bases lay in between. There are 12 residues in the CDR3. The CDR3 DNA is TGTGCCACCAGCCGTCTGGCAGATACGCAGTATTTT. Translating it yields CATSRLADTQYF. The full variable domain, its missing parts supplied by reference TRBV15 and TRBJ2-3, is DAMVIQNPRYQVTQFGKPVTLSCSQTLNHNVMYWYQQKSSQAPKLLFHYYDKDFNNEADTPDNFQSRRPNTSFCFLDIRSPGLGDTAMYLCATSRLADTQYFGPGTRLTVL.

Remarks on this clonotype: Germline and junction disagree at one end, which may indicate a read error. V is TRBV20-1 and J is TRBJ2-7, with TRBD2 as a possible D gene (5 bases). Matching the DNA end better, TRBJ2-5 makes the J call doubtful. This CDR3 contains 11 residues. CDR1 is DFQATT and CDR2 is SNEGSKA in the germline V gene (reference sequence). The CDR3 loop is CSTRNQETQYF. CDR3 sequence (DNA): TGCAGTACTAGAAATCAAGAGACCCAGTACTTC.

The chain combines TRBV28 with TRBJ1-2; D perhaps matches TRBD1 (5 bases). This CDR3 comprises 14 residues. V gave up 6 bases and J gave up 2 bases, with 13 bases separating them. Germline assignment: CDR1 MDHEN and CDR2 SYDVKM. The CDR3 sequence is CASRRDGLNYGYTF. CDR3 nucleotide sequence: TGTGCCAGCAGAAGGGACGGACTGAACTATGGCTACACCTTC.

This clonotype was observed a handful of times. The junction departs from germline at one end; a sequencing error may be responsible. The gene calls are TRBV7-2 and TRBJ2-5, with a weak D call TRBD1 (6 bases). The closer fit of TRBJ2-7 to the DNA end suggests the J call may be wrong. Looked up from germline, CDR1 is SGHTA and CDR2 is FQGNSA. This CDR3 is built from 15 residues. CDR3 bases: TGTCCCAGCAGGATCACTTACAGGGAATGGAACGAGCAGTACTTC. Its translation: CPSRITYREWNEQYF.